The TCR beta chain under discussion was sequenced for a study of blood T cell repertoires in COVID-19. Study at large: The cDNA or gDNA used as material had been derived from T cells, B-cell-depleted T cells, or PBMCs.

This CDR3 spans 13 amino acids. The germline gives CDR1 SGHNT, CDR2 YENEEA. The V and J ends lost 1 base and 2 bases respectively, with 5 bases between them. Here immunoSEQ multiplex PCR was the method, and the copy in TCRdb shows in-frame clones only, minus some. The sample holds roughly 150,000 clones; 70% to 85% are singletons and the top ten take under 20%. This sequence originates from a woman in her sixties or seventies in a cohort exposed to, infected with or recovered from COVID-19 (not recorded which). The V and J genes are TRBV11-3 and TRBJ1-2; D gene ambiguous. The specimen sequenced was PBMCs or T cells enriched from blood (not recorded which). CDR3 sequence (DNA): TGTGCCAGCAGCTTAGCACAGAACTATGGCTACACCTTC. This codes for CASSLAQNYGYTF.